The clone carrying this T cell receptor (beta chain) showed up just a few times. Its specificity is unknown. The data were obtained in a study of response to subunit inactivated influenza vaccine. Whole-study findings and limits: Only a handful of new T cells, the authors suggested, are recruited with each seasonal influenza vaccination.

TCRdb reprocessed the RT-PCR reads with MiXCR, giving one entry per CDR3 protein. In the table there are roughly 570,000 distinct CDR3 sequences, around 15% of which are singletons. CDR3 length equals 15 residues. Trimming removed 6 bases at V and 2 bases at J, with 15 bases between. The sample in question was PBMCs from blood, obtained roughly 12 days after vaccination. This sequence was found in a man aged 45-60 years who received an inactivated influenza vaccine. The gene calls are TRBV12-3 or TRBV12-4 and TRBJ2-3; the D gene could be TRBD1 or TRBD2 (5 bases each). The CDR3 DNA sequence: TGTGCCAGCAGCCCGAGACCGGGGCTCACAGATACGCAGTATTTT. Translated, it gives CASSPRPGLTDTQYF.